Shown below are 20 T cell receptor beta chains from a single sample sequenced in a study of regulatory T cells in long-lasting Graves disease. Construction of the TCR beta libraries employed iRepertoire HTBI primers in conjunction with Arm-PCR of CDR3 regions. Via MiXCR, TCRdb re-called the multiplex PCR reads, giving one row per CDR3 protein. In the table there are around 430,000 distinct CDR3 sequences, 20% to 25% of which are singletons. Time point specified: persistent/refractory GD, antithyroid drugs over 5 years with positive TRAb. With RNA extracted from PBMCs as input, the TCR library was made. The material sequenced was peripheral blood mononuclear cells (PBMCs), taken when the disease was refractory, from a patient treated with antithyroid drugs. These receptors all come from a female donor with Graves disease.

This clonotype was detected only a few times. The chain uses TRBV20-1 and TRBJ1-2; D not certain. Germline V lookup: CDR1 DFQATT, CDR2 SNEGSKA (reference sequence). Trimming cost V 4 bases and J 4 bases, with 16 bases left between them. The CDR3 covers 14 residues. Written as DNA, the CDR3 is TGCAGTGCTACAACACCGGACTCGTTCTATGGCTACACCTTC. Its translation: CSATTPDSFYGYTF.

The chain employs TRBV30 and TRBJ2-1, with TRBD2 matching 7 bases. The CDR3 consists of 13 residues. From germline, CDR1 is GTSNPN and CDR2 SVGIG (reference sequence). With 1 base clipped from V and 4 bases from J, the junction kept 1 base outside the gene matches. The CDR3 spells CAWSGGGYNEQFF. CDR3 nucleotides: TGTGCCTGGAGTGGGGGGGGGTACAATGAGCAGTTCTTC.

This clonotype was found many times. V is TRBV28 and J is TRBJ1-5; 8 bases line up with TRBD1. V trimming: 6 bases; J trimming: 0 bases; junction bases outside the gene matches: 10. CDR1 and CDR2 (germline): MDHEN, SYDVKM. This CDR3 has 17 residues. CDR3 DNA: TGTGCCAGCAGCTCTGACAGGGGAACATATAGCAATCAGCCCCAGCATTTT. This encodes CASSSDRGTYSNQPQHF.

DNA of the CDR3: TGTGCCAGTAGTATAGCCAGCCCATCAAGAGTGAGCAATCAGCCCCAGCATTTT. Its translation: CASSIASPSRVSNQPQHF. The chain links TRBV19 to TRBJ1-5, with unresolved D. The CDR3 loop spans 18 amino acids. Deletions cut 1 base from V and 1 base from J, with 17 bases between. CDR1 and CDR2 from the germline V gene are LNHDA and SQIVND (reference sequence).

This clonotype has more than one count but fewer than ten. V gene TRBV20-1 combines with J gene TRBJ1-3, with D unresolved. Germline V CDR1 and CDR2: DFQATT, SNEGSKA (reference sequence). Between the trimmed V and J ends, which lost 0 bases and 4 bases, there was a span of 4 bases. This CDR3 contains 12 residues. CDR3 nucleotide sequence: TGCAGTGCTAGAGATTGGGGAAACACCATATATTTT. This encodes CSARDWGNTIYF.

This clonotype was picked up a small number of times. The chain employs TRBV19 and TRBJ2-7; D is unresolved. Germline values: CDR1 LNHDA, CDR2 SQIVND (reference sequence). Trimming took off 3 bases at V and 1 base at J, with 10 bases between the two ends. The CDR3 totals 14 residues. This CDR3 reads CASSIFPGSYEQYF. Here the CDR3 DNA reads TGTGCCAGTAGTATTTTTCCCGGGTCCTACGAGCAGTACTTC.

A remark on this clonotype: Mismatch with germline at one junction end may stem from a read error. The chain joins TRBV20-1 to TRBJ2-7, with 7 bases lining up with TRBD1. The CDR3 length is 13 residues. Per germline, CDR1 DFQATT and CDR2 SNEGSKA (reference sequence). The CDR3 loop is CSAPGQTHYEQCF. As DNA, the CDR3 is TGCAGTGCGCCGGGACAGACACACTACGAGCAGTGCTTC.

The chain has TRBV29-1 and TRBJ2-2; 11 positions agree with TRBD1. The junction had 6 bases not matched to a gene; V was cut back by 6 bases and J by 6 bases. CDR3 size: 14 residues. The V gene's germline CDR1 is SQVTM and CDR2 ANQGSEA. CDR3 residues: CSVARGQGAGELFF. In DNA, the CDR3 is TGCAGCGTGGCGAGGGGACAGGGGGCCGGGGAGCTGTTTTTT.

This clonotype showed up many times. The chain carries TRBV30 and TRBJ2-5; D unclear. This CDR3 contains 15 residues. Trimming shortened V by 1 base and J by 0 bases, and 12 bases separated the two germline ends. Per germline, CDR1 GTSNPN and CDR2 SVGIG (reference sequence). In DNA form, the CDR3 reads TGTGCCTGGAGTGATACGTATAGGTACCAAGAGACCCAGTACTTC. It yields the protein CAWSDTYRYQETQYF.

This clonotype has a count of ten or more. The rearrangement joins TRBV28 to TRBJ2-2; unclear D gene. This CDR3 region has 14 residues. V was clipped by 3 bases and J by 2 bases, with 7 bases between them. Looked up from germline, CDR1 is MDHEN and CDR2 is SYDVKM. The CDR3 is CASSFGDNTGELFF. CDR3 coding DNA: TGTGCCAGCAGTTTTGGTGACAACACCGGGGAGCTGTTTTTT.

This clonotype has a handful of counts. This rearrangement joins TRBV6-2 or TRBV6-3 to TRBJ2-1; 9 nucleotides line up with TRBD2. CDR3 size: 13 residues. The germline V gene encodes CDR1 MNHEY and CDR2 SVGEGT. Trimming at V came to 0 bases and at J to 15 bases, leaving 6 bases not matched to a gene. The CDR3, as DNA: TGTGCCAGCAGTTACTCGATGTTAGCGGGAGTGTTCTTC. Protein sequence: CASSYSMLAGVFF.

At least ten counts were recorded for this clonotype. The chain joins TRBV20-1 to TRBJ1-6, with 7 bases aligning to TRBD1. With V trimmed by 6 bases and J by 6 bases, 8 bases remained unmatched. The CDR3 totals 14 residues. CDR1 and CDR2 from the germline V gene are DFQATT and SNEGSKA (reference sequence). CDR3 sequence: CSAEPGQTNSPLHF. DNA of the CDR3: TGCAGTGCGGAACCGGGACAGACTAATTCACCCCTCCACTTT.

This clonotype was counted a few times. V usage is TRBV15 and J usage is TRBJ1-1; D is ambiguous. Trimming took off 0 bases at V and 4 bases at J, with 15 bases between the two ends. In germline, CDR1 is LNHNV, CDR2 YYDKDF (reference sequence). This CDR3 has 16 residues. The CDR3 coding sequence is TGTGCCACCAGCAGAGATGAGAACCCGGTGGGCACTGAAGCTTTCTTT. Amino acid sequence: CATSRDENPVGTEAFF.

V and J are TRBV2 and TRBJ1-2, with a tentative D call TRBD1 (5 bases). This CDR3 region has 15 residues. Trimming shortened V by 7 bases and J by 5 bases, and 20 bases separated the two germline ends. The germline V gene has CDR1 SNHLY and CDR2 FYNNEI. The CDR3 spells CASNPGEGRGYGYTF. CDR3 bases: TGTGCCAGCAACCCCGGGGAGGGGAGAGGGTATGGCTACACCTTC.

This clonotype was detected only a few times. This sequence joins TRBV6-2 or TRBV6-3 and TRBJ1-1; D gene uncertain. The CDR3 runs to 11 residues. The V end was cut by 0 bases, the J end by 10 bases, with 6 bases between. Germline assignment: CDR1 MNHEY and CDR2 SVGEGT. The CDR3 loop is CASSYSQLAFF. The DNA of the CDR3 is TGTGCCAGCAGTTACTCGCAGTTAGCTTTCTTT.

This clonotype was observed many times. CDR3 nucleotide sequence: TGTGCCAGCAGCCCAAGGGGGGGGTCCCTATATGGCTACACCTTC. It is translated as CASSPRGGSLYGYTF. The chain uses TRBV7-8 and TRBJ1-2, with D maybe TRBD1 (6 bases). Germline V gene sequence: CDR1 SGHVS, CDR2 FQNEAQ. Trimming took off 5 bases at V and 5 bases at J, with 18 bases between the two ends. There are 15 residues in the CDR3.

This clonotype was seen repeatedly, ten times or more. This rearrangement joins TRBV12-3 or TRBV12-4 to TRBJ1-1; 8 bases map to TRBD1. J lost 10 bases, V lost 6 bases, and 7 bases had no gene match. The CDR3 runs 12 residues. CDR3 amino acids: CASSLTGGGAFF. The DNA of the CDR3 is TGTGCCAGCAGCCTCACAGGGGGGGGAGCTTTCTTT.

CDR3 sequence: CASSGGTSGDTGELFF. CDR3 in DNA: TGTGCCAGCAGCGGCGGGACTAGCGGAGACACCGGGGAGCTGTTTTTT. V and J are TRBV9 and TRBJ2-2, with 11 bases aligning to TRBD2. CDR1 is SGDLS and CDR2 is YYNGEE in the germline V gene. There are 16 residues in the CDR3. V dropped 3 bases and J dropped 3; count of bases not matched to a gene: 4.

The chain links TRBV15 to TRBJ2-7, with D tentatively TRBD1 or TRBD2 (5 bases each). Germline loops: CDR1 LNHNV, CDR2 YYDKDF (reference sequence). CDR3 size: 18 residues. Trimming took off 5 bases at V and 0 bases at J, with 23 bases between the two ends. CDR3 DNA sequence: TGTGCCACCAGCCCGCCAAATCCGGGACGGCCTACCTCCTACGAGCAGTACTTC. Its translation is CATSPPNPGRPTSYEQYF.

This clonotype was picked up a small number of times. This rearrangement joins TRBV7-2 to TRBJ1-3, with D hard to call. CDR1 is SGHTA and CDR2 is FQGNSA in the germline V gene. V gave up 8 bases and J gave up 0 bases, with 5 bases separating them. CDR3 length: 12 residues. In nucleotides, the CDR3 is TGTGCCAGCGGGATCTCTGGAAACACCATATATTTT. Its translation: CASGISGNTIYF.